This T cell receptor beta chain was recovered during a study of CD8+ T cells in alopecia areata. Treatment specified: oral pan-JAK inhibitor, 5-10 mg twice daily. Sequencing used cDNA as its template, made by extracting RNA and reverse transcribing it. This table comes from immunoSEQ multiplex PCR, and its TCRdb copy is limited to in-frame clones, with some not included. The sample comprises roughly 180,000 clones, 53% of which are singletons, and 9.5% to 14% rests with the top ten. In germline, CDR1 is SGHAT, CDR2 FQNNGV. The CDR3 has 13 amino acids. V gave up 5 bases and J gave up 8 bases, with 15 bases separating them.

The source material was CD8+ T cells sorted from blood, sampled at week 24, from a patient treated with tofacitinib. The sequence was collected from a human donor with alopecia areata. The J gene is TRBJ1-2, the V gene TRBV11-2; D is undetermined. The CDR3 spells CASSLGRSEGYTF. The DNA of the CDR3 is TGTGCCAGCAGCCTTGGGAGGTCAGAAGGCTACACCTTC.